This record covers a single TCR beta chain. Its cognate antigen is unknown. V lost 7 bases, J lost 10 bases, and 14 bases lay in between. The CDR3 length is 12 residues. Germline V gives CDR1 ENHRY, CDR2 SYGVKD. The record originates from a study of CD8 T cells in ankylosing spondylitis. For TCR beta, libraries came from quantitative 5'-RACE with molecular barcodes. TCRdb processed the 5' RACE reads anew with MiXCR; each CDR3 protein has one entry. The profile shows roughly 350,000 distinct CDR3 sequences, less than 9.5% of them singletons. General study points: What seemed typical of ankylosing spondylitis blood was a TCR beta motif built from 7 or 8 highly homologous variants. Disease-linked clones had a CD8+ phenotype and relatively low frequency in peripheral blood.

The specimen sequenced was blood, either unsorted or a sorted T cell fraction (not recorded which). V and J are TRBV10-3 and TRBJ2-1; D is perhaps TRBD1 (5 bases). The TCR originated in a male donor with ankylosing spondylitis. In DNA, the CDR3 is TGTGCCATCAAATCAGGGCTAGGAGAGCAGTTCTTC. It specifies CAIKSGLGEQFF.